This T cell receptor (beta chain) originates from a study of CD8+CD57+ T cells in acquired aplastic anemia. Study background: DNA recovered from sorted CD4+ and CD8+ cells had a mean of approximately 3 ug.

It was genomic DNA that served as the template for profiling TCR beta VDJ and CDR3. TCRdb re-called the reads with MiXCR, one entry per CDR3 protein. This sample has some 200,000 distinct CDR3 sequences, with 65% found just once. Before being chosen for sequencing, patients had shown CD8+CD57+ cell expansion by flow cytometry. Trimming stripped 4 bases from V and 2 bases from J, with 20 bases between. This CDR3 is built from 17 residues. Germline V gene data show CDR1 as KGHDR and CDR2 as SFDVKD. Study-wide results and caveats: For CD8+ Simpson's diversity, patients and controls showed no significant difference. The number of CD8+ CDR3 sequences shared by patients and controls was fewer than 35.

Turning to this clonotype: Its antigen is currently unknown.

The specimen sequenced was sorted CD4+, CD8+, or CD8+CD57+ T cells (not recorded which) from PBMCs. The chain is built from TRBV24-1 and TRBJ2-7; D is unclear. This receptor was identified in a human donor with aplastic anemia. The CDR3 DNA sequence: TGTGCCACCAGTGACCCACTGGGTTCGGAAGGAACCTACGAGCAGTACTTC. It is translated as CATSDPLGSEGTYEQYF.